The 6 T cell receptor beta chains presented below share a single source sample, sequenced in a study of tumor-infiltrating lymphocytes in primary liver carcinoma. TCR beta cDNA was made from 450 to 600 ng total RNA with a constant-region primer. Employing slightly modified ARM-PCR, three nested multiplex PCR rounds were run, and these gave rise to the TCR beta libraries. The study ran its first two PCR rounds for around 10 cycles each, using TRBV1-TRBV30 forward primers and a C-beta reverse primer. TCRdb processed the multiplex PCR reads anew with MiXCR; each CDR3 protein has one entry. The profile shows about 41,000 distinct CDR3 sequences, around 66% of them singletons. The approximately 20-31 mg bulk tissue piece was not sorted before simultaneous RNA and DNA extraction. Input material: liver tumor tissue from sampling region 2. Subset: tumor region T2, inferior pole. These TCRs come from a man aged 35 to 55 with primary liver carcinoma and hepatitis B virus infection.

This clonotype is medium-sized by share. This CDR3 reads CSSTGTQGSYNEQFF. Written as DNA, the CDR3 is TGCAGCTCCACTGGGACACAGGGCTCCTACAATGAGCAGTTCTTC. The chain combines TRBV29-1 with TRBJ2-1, with D possibly matching TRBD1 (6 bases). Trimming removed 8 bases from V and 0 bases from J, with 17 bases in between. Germline values: CDR1 SQVTM, CDR2 ANQGSEA. The CDR3 length is 15 residues.

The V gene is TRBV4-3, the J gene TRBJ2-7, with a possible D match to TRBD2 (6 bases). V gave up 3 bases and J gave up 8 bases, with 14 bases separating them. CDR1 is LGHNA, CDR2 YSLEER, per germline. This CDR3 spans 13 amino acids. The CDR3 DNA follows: TGCGCCAGCAGCCACGACAGAGGGAGGCAGCAGTACTTC. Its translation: CASSHDRGRQQYF.

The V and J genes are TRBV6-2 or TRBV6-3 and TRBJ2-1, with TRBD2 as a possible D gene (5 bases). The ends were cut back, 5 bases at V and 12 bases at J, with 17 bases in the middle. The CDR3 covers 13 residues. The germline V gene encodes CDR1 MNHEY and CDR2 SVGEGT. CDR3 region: CASSPHASTVQFF. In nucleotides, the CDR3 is TGTGCCAGCAGTCCCCACGCTAGCACTGTGCAGTTCTTC.

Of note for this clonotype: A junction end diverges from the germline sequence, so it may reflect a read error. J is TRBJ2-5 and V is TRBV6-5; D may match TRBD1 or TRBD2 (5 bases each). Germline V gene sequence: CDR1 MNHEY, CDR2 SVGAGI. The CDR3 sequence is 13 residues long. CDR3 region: CAGSYSGAETQYF. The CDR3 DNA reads TGTGCCGGCAGTTACTCCGGGGCGGAGACCCAGTACTTC.

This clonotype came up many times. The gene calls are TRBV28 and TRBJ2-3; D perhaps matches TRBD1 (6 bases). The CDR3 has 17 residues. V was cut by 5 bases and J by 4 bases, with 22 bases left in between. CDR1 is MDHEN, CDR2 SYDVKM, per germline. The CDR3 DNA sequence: TGTGCCAGCAGTCCCTCCTCCCCAGGGGTGGGTTCAGATACGCAGTATTTT. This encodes CASSPSSPGVGSDTQYF.

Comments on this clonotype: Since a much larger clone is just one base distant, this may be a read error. The CDR3 reads CASSELGTGGAEAFF. CDR3 sequence (DNA): TGTGCCAGCAGTGAACTGGGGACAGGGGGCGCTGAAGCTTTCTTT. This chain links TRBV2 with TRBJ1-1; 12 bases fit TRBD1. The CDR3 is 15 amino acids. Looked up from germline, CDR1 is SNHLY and CDR2 is FYNNEI. V lost 2 bases and J lost 6; bases outside the gene matches: 4.